The entry below describes one T cell receptor (beta chain). Antigen: not known. This entry belongs to a study of Ad26.COV2.S vaccination and SARS-CoV-2 variants. Regarding the study as a whole: In vaccinated individuals, spike-specific CD8+ and CD4+ T cell responses reportedly displayed substantial breadth.

The repertoire was sequenced with immunoSEQ multiplex PCR; TCRdb's copy has only in-frame clones and lacks some. The table includes approximately 480,000 clones, roughly 87% detected once. Regarding treatment: around 19 received Ad26.COV2.S at low or high dose, single or two shots; roughly five received placebo; per-sample allocation not given. Samples analyzed were those drawn on day 63 after the first vaccine or placebo injection. The sequences come from peripheral blood, collected in a trial of Ad26.COV2.S vaccine versus placebo. The sequence came from a person between 18 and 65 years old who received the Ad26.COV2.S COVID-19 vaccine or a placebo.

Here the CDR3 reads CASSLGELGVLTF. The CDR3 DNA sequence: TGTGCCAGCAGCCTCGGGGAACTAGGGGTCCTGACTTTC. The chain employs TRBV12-3 or TRBV12-4 and TRBJ2-6; TRBD2 might be the D (5 bases). The CDR3 consists of 13 residues. Trimming took off 6 bases at V and 13 bases at J, with 16 bases between the two ends.